A selection of T cell receptor beta chains follows, all from one sample in a study of blood T cells in healthy people across ages. TCRdb re-called the 5' RACE reads through MiXCR, storing one row per CDR3 protein. In the table there are hundreds of thousands of distinct CDR3 sequences, approximately 49% of which are singletons. Material for sequencing was blood. These receptors were collected from a woman aged 55-69 years in good health. The CDR3 runs from the conserved cysteine through the conserved F or W. Each record gives: J gene, V gene, clone size, D gene, CDR3 DNA, CDR3 protein. D genes are given only for firm matches. Size is omitted from some rows. Given values are once, few, many or a class for expanded clones.

TRBJ2-2,TRBV12-3/TRBV12-4,once,.,TGTGCCAGCAGTTTAAGGGCATCACTAGGATGGGTCACCGGGGAGCTGTTTTTT,CASSLRASLGWVTGELFF
TRBJ2-2,TRBV20-1,.,.,TGCAGTGCTAGAGGTCCAGGAGCCACCGGGGAGCTGTTTTTT,CSARGPGATGELFF
TRBJ2-1,TRBV27,once,TRBD2,TGTGCCAGCAGAACTAGCGGGAGTGTATACAATGAGCAGTTCTTC,CASRTSGSVYNEQFF
TRBJ2-1,TRBV6-6,.,TRBD2,TGTGCCAGCAGCCCAGCGGGAGCCTCCTACAATGAGCAGTTCTTC,CASSPAGASYNEQFF
TRBJ1-2,TRBV13,once,.,TGTGCCAGCAGCTTAGGGCGGGGAGACTATGGCTACACCTTC,CASSLGRGDYGYTF
TRBJ1-6,TRBV20-1,.,.,TGCAGTGCTAGAGCCGCGAGGGGTGATTCACCCCTCCACTTT,CSARAARGDSPLHF
TRBJ2-2,TRBV20-1,.,.,TGCAGTGCTAGAGTAAGGCCCCGGGGAACGAACACCGGGGAGCTGTTTTTT,CSARVRPRGTNTGELFF
TRBJ2-7,TRBV20-1,.,.,TGCAGTGCTGAGGAGCTCACAGTGGATCAGATTTACGAGCAGTACTTC,CSAEELTVDQIYEQYF
TRBJ1-6,TRBV6-2/TRBV6-3,once,.,TGTGCCAGCAGATCCCAGAGTCAGCTGGATTCACCCCTCCACTTT,CASRSQSQLDSPLHF
TRBJ2-1,TRBV9,few,TRBD2,TGTGCCAGCAACCTAGCGGGAGGGTCCTACAATGAGCAGTTCTTC,CASNLAGGSYNEQFF
TRBJ2-5,TRBV14,few,.,TGTGCCAGCAGCCATGGAAAGACCCAGTACTTC,CASSHGKTQYF
TRBJ2-1,TRBV10-3,.,.,TGTGCCATCAGTGAAAACCCAGGGAGAGAGGAGTTCTTC,CAISENPGREEFF